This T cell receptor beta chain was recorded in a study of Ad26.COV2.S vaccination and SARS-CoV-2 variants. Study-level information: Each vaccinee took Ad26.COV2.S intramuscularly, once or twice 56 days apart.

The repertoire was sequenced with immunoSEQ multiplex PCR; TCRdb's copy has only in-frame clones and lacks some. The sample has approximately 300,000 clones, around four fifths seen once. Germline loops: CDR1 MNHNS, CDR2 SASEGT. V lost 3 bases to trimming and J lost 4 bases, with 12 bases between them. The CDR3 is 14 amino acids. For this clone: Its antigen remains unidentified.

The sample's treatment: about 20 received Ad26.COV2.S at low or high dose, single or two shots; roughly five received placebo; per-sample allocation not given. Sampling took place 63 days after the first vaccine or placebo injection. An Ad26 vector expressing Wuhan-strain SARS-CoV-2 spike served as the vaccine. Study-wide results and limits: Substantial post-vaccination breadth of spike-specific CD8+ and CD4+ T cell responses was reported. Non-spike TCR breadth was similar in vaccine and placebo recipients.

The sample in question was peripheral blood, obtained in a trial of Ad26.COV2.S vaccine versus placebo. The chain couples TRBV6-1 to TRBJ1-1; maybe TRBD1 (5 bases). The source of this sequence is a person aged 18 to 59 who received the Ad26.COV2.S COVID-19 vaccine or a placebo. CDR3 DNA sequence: TGTGCCAGCAGTGACCAGAGGGGAATCACTGAAGCTTTCTTT. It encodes CASSDQRGITEAFF.